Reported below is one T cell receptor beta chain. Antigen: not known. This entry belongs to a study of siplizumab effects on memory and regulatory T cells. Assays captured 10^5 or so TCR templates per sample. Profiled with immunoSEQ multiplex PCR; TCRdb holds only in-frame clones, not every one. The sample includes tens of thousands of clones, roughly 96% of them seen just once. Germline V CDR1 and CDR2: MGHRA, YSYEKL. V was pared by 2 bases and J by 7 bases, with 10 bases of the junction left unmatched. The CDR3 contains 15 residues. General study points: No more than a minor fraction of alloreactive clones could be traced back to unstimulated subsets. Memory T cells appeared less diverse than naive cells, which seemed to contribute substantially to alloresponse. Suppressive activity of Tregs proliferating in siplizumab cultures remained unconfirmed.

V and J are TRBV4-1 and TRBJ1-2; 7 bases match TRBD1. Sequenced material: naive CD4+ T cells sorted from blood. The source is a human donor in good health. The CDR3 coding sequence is TGCGCCAGCAGCCAACACGACAGGGCGGTTGGTGGCTACACCTTC. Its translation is CASSQHDRAVGGYTF.